This TCR beta chain was documented in a study of human T cells and chemical hapten exposure. About the research overall: Diphenylcyclopropenone doses were given weekly to the scalps of patients across the roughly 23-week study.

TCRdb re-derived calls from the RACE reads in MiXCR, one entry per CDR3 protein. Among about 140,000 distinct CDR3 sequences listed, about 12% were seen once. In this sample, this clonotype turned up a few times. The CDR3 extends over 13 amino acids. The V and J ends lost 3 bases and 4 bases, in that order; junction bases with no gene match: 0. Per germline, CDR1 SQVTM and CDR2 ANQGSEA. Time point described: patch test 2, 6 weeks after DPC sensitization. Treatment noted: therapeutic diphenylcyclopropenone sensitization with weekly scalp DPC. The chain joins TRBV29-1 to TRBJ2-5; 12 nucleotides agree with TRBD2. This receptor was identified in a woman between 50 and 59 years old with alopecia areata. Some clones in this sample may be carry-over from other donors' samples. The sequenced sample was whole blood, obtained in connection with sensitization to the hapten diphenylcyclopropenone (DPC). The CDR3 spells CSVEGLAGETQYF. CDR3 DNA sequence: TGCAGCGTTGAGGGACTAGCGGGAGAGACCCAGTACTTC.